This T cell receptor beta chain was sequenced in a study of blood T cell repertoires in COVID-19. Study overall: T cells, B-cell-depleted T cells, or PBMCs supplied cDNA or gDNA.

The table came from immunoSEQ multiplex PCR; TCRdb's copy has only in-frame clones and leaves some out. The sample yields 200,000 to 250,000 clones, more than 75% seen once. Sequencing was performed on peripheral blood. This TCR derives from a woman between 65 and 79 years old with COVID-19, enrolled during active disease.

CDR3 DNA sequence: TGTGCCAGCAGTTCTGGGACAGGGATAGGAGGCTACACCTTC. This translates into CASSSGTGIGGYTF. The V call is TRBV28, the J call TRBJ1-2, with 9 bases matching TRBD1. The CDR3 is 14 residues long. Germline V lookup: CDR1 MDHEN, CDR2 SYDVKM. Trimming took 4 bases from V and 8 from J; bases not matched to a gene: 8.